The entry that follows covers one TCR beta chain sequence. These data originate in a study of blood T cell repertoires in COVID-19. Study details: Material from acute and convalescent COVID-19 was sourced from the United States, Italy and Spain. From T cells, B-cell-depleted T cells, or PBMCs came the material, which was cDNA or gDNA.

With 0 bases removed from V and 5 bases from J, the gap between germline ends came to 10 bases. This CDR3 region has 14 residues. The germline gives CDR1 MNHEY, CDR2 SVGEGT. Authors' analysis steps: Reference gene primer amplification yielded estimated nucleated cell counts. TCRdb keeps only in-frame clones here, not all; method: immunoSEQ multiplex PCR. The D gene and trimming were derived from the DNA, and the V and J assignments and clone size from that table. The sample yields hundreds of thousands of clones, less than 90% seen once. Sequenced sample: peripheral blood. This TCR came from a man aged 35 to 55 with acute or convalescent COVID-19. The chain employs TRBV6-2 or TRBV6-3 and TRBJ2-5, with D hard to call. DNA for the CDR3: TGTGCCAGCAGTTACTCGGGCGTCCCGGAGACCCAGTACTTC. Translation gives CASSYSGVPETQYF.